The source of this T cell receptor (beta chain) is a study of neurological immune-mediated disorders. Regarding the study as a whole: While HTLV-1-associated myelopathy showed the greatest TCR clonal expansion, multiple sclerosis showed the least, falling below healthy controls. TCR-beta repertoires seemed private in all groups, with no expanded CDR3 amino acid sequences shared.

The germline V gene encodes CDR1 DFQATT and CDR2 SNEGSKA (reference sequence). The CDR3 totals 12 residues. TCRdb re-called the 5' RACE reads with MiXCR, one entry per CDR3 protein. The sample contains about 80,000 distinct CDR3 sequences, approximately 5% of which appear only once. Ten or more counts support this clonotype. Its target is unknown. The V and J genes are TRBV20-1 and TRBJ2-3, with D tentatively TRBD2 (6 bases). The sequenced material came from PBMCs. This TCR came from a woman younger than 45 with multiple sclerosis. CDR3 sequence: CSVSSGTDTQYF. The DNA for the CDR3 is TGCTCCGTGTCTAGCGGCACAGATACGCAGTATTTT.